Each of the 10 T cell receptor beta chains below was sequenced from the same sample in a study of T cells in Graves' hyperthyroidism and ophthalmopathy. RNA transcripts were the template for amplifying TCR beta CDR3 regions. The HTBI primer set drove a first-round RT-PCR of the TCR CDR3. TCRdb called the multiplex PCR reads again in MiXCR, with one record for every CDR3 protein. The top ten clones hold approximately 30% of a sample with more than 500,000 distinct CDR3 sequences, approximately 16% of them seen once. Sequencing was carried out using blood. These receptors originate from a woman aged 25 to 45 with Graves' ophthalmopathy.

This clonotype was detected only a few times. This sequence joins TRBV7-2 and TRBJ1-3; no clear D. CDR3 length equals 13 residues. In germline, CDR1 is SGHTA, CDR2 FQGNSA. V shed 5 bases and J shed 0 bases, with 5 bases lying between them. The chain's CDR3 is CASSGTSGNTIYF. In DNA, the CDR3 is TGTGCCAGCAGCGGCACCTCTGGAAACACCATATATTTT. The variable domain in full, with the rest retrieved from reference TRBV7-2 and TRBJ1-3, is GAGVSQSPSNKVTEKGKDVELRCDPISGHTALYWYRQSLGQGLEFLIYFQGNSAPDKSGLPSDRFSAERTGGSVSTLTIQRTQQEDSAVYLCASSGTSGNTIYFGEGSWLTVV.

This clonotype showed up many times. The rearrangement links TRBV13 to TRBJ1-2, with 8 bases that match TRBD1. Germline V CDR1 and CDR2: PRHDT, FYEKMQ (reference sequence). V was pared by 5 bases and J by 7 bases, with 9 bases of the junction left unmatched. This CDR3 region has 14 residues. CDR3 coding DNA: TGTGCCAGCAGCCTGAGGACAGGGTATGGTGGCTACACCTTC. It translates to CASSLRTGYGGYTF.

This clonotype was seen a handful of times. The chain links TRBV19 to TRBJ2-3, with 7 bases identical to TRBD2. The CDR3 has 14 residues. The germline V gene has CDR1 LNHDA and CDR2 SQIVND (reference sequence). J lost 3 bases, V lost 4 bases, and 4 bases had no gene match. CDR3 nucleotide sequence: TGTGCCAGTAGTAGCGGGAGAGGTACAGATACGCAGTATTTT. This codes for CASSSGRGTDTQYF. Based on the CDR3 plus reference TRBV19 and TRBJ2-3, the full variable domain is DGGITQSPKYLFRKEGQNVTLSCEQNLNHDAMYWYRQDPGQGLRLIYYSQIVNDFQKGDIAEGYSVSREKKESFPLTVTSAQKNPTAFYLCASSSGRGTDTQYFGPGTRLTVL.

This clonotype came up a few times. The germline gene is not matched at one end of the junction; a read error may be the cause. The chain uses TRBV6-2 or TRBV6-3 and TRBJ2-6; a possible D gene is TRBD1 (5 bases). Germline CDR1 and CDR2: MNHEY and SVGEGT. CDR3 length: 13 amino acids. CDR3 amino acids: CASSYIGANALTF. CDR3 DNA: TGTGCCAGCAGTTACATTGGGGCCAACGCCCTGACTTTC.

The genes are TRBV25-1 and TRBJ1-4; 7 bases line up with TRBD1. CDR1 is MGHDK and CDR2 is SYGVNS in the germline V gene. V trimming: 3 bases; J trimming: 8 bases; junction bases outside the gene matches: 9. The CDR3 has 15 amino acids. CDR3: CASSDEQGRGEKLFF. The CDR3 coding sequence is TGTGCCAGCAGTGATGAACAGGGGAGAGGAGAAAAACTGTTTTTT.

This clonotype has only one observation. The chain recombines TRBV4-3 with TRBJ2-3; either TRBD1 or TRBD2 may fit D (5 bases each). This CDR3 comprises 14 residues. The germline V and J ends were trimmed by 0 bases and 5 bases, with 9 bases remaining between them. CDR1 and CDR2 (germline): LGHNA, YSLEER. The CDR3 DNA follows: TGCGCCAGCAGCCAAGATCTGGGGGTAGATACGCAGTATTTT. It translates to CASSQDLGVDTQYF.

At least ten counts were recorded for this clonotype. The rearrangement links TRBV29-1 to TRBJ1-1; D may be TRBD1 (6 bases). Germline V gene data show CDR1 as SQVTM and CDR2 as ANQGSEA. Trimming removed 4 bases from V and 1 base from J, with 7 bases in between. The CDR3 runs 12 residues. The CDR3: CSVGQENTEAFF. In DNA, the CDR3 is TGCAGCGTTGGACAGGAGAACACTGAAGCTTTCTTT.

Many counts were recorded for this clonotype. The V gene is TRBV7-2, the J gene TRBJ2-5, with 8 bases that match TRBD1. CDR1 and CDR2 from the germline V gene are SGHTA and FQGNSA. The junction had 2 bases not matched to a gene; V was cut back by 3 bases and J by 2 bases. The CDR3 loop spans 14 amino acids. The CDR3 spells CASSFGDRQETQYF. Written as DNA, the CDR3 is TGTGCCAGCAGCTTTGGGGACAGGCAAGAGACCCAGTACTTC.

This clonotype was recorded at least ten times. The chain has TRBV6-6 and TRBJ2-5; D not resolved. V was trimmed by 2 bases and J by 2 bases, leaving 9 bases between them. Germline V gene lookup returns CDR1 MNHNY and CDR2 SVGAGI (reference sequence). The CDR3 covers 14 residues. The CDR3 spells CASSYLFGQETQYF. DNA of the CDR3: TGTGCCAGCAGTTACCTCTTCGGTCAAGAGACCCAGTACTTC.

This clonotype came up many times. The rearrangement links TRBV20-1 to TRBJ2-7; 8 bases are shared with TRBD2. V lost 8 bases to trimming and J lost 4 bases; unmatched junction nucleotides: 7. The germline V gene encodes CDR1 DFQATT and CDR2 SNEGSKA (reference sequence). The CDR3 is made up of 12 amino acids. The CDR3 coding sequence is TGCAGTTTGCGGGAGGATGAATACGAGCAGTACTTC. Protein: CSLREDEYEQYF.